Sequencing of this T cell receptor (beta chain) was carried out in a study of T cell responses to AZD1222 COVID-19 vaccine. Findings and caveats of the study: Increased Spike-specific TCR breadth and depth were observed after two AZD1222 doses. Without day 14 samples, only post-peak T cell repertoires were studied. Mostly white British, mostly female donors; authors suggested clonal diversity may be underestimated.

Concerning this clone: Its antigen is not known.

The CDR3 runs to 16 residues. V was clipped by 0 bases and J by 3 bases, with 14 bases between them. The germline CDR1 and CDR2 sequences are KGHSH and LQKENI. Produced via immunoSEQ multiplex PCR; TCRdb's table is partial and in-frame only. This sample has fewer than 30,000 clones, with roughly nine tenths found just once. Sequenced material: peripheral blood, taken 28 days after the second AZD1222 dose. The chain employs TRBV18 and TRBJ1-1; tentatively, D is TRBD1 (5 bases). The TCR was taken from an adult who received the AZD1222 COVID-19 vaccine. This chain's CDR3 is CASSPPQGRKDTEAFF. CDR3 sequence (DNA): TGTGCCAGCTCACCACCGCAGGGCCGTAAGGACACTGAAGCTTTCTTT.